The sequence of this TCR beta chain was determined in a study of blood T cell repertoires in COVID-19. The overall study: The United States, Italy and Spain supplied acute and convalescent COVID-19 samples. The cDNA or gDNA used as material had been derived from T cells, B-cell-depleted T cells, or PBMCs.

In the authors' workflow: Reference gene primer amplification gave nucleated cell count estimates. Assay: immunoSEQ multiplex PCR; the TCRdb copy retains only in-frame clones and omits some. The V and J calls and clone size come from that table; D and trimming were worked out from the DNA. The table has a few hundred thousand clones, around 83% seen once; the top ten hold roughly a tenth. Input material: peripheral blood. The receptor's source is a woman aged 45-65 years with COVID-19, enrolled during active disease.

The CDR3: CASSHAGGHTEAFF. The CDR3 DNA is TGTGCCAGCAGCCACGCCGGGGGGCACACTGAAGCTTTCTTT. The chain has TRBV3-1 (or the pseudogene TRBV3-2) and TRBJ1-1, with a weak D call TRBD1 (6 bases). V was trimmed by 3 bases and J by 3 bases, leaving 11 bases between them. The CDR3 covers 14 residues. The germline gives CDR1 LGHDT, CDR2 YNNKEL (reference sequence).